The 28 T cell receptor beta chains given below trace back to one sample, sequenced in a study of T-cell memory formation after mild COVID-19. MiXCR was run by TCRdb on the 5' RACE reads, yielding one entry per CDR3 protein. This table has approximately 99,000 distinct CDR3 sequences, roughly a sixth appearing once. Sequencing was carried out using PBMCs or a T cell subset sorted from them (not recorded which). These receptors were obtained from a man aged 18 to 35 who had mild COVID-19 (a few samples of this study predate the infection). Cell type and time point are not known.

This clonotype has more than one count but fewer than ten. The V gene is TRBV4-1, the J gene TRBJ2-5, with D tentatively TRBD1 (6 bases). Trimming took off 4 bases at V and 2 bases at J, with 14 bases between the two ends. Germline V CDR1 and CDR2: MGHRA, YSYEKL. The CDR3 totals 15 residues. CDR3 sequence reads: CASSLGQLVQETQYF. CDR3 nucleotides: TGCGCCAGCAGCCTAGGACAGCTCGTTCAAGAGACCCAGTACTTC.

V gene TRBV4-2 combines with J gene TRBJ2-7; D not resolved. The CDR3 length is 13 residues. Trimming cost V 4 bases and J 6 bases, with 13 bases left between them. Germline V CDR1 and CDR2: LGHNA, YNFKEQ. The CDR3 here is CASSLHSAGEQYF. CDR3 nucleotide sequence: TGTGCCAGCAGCCTCCACAGCGCAGGCGAGCAGTACTTC.

This clonotype was counted a few times. The chain has TRBV18 and TRBJ1-1; D is uncertain. The germline V and J ends were trimmed by 6 bases and 3 bases, with 20 bases remaining between them. CDR3 length: 16 amino acids. Looked up from germline, CDR1 is KGHSH and CDR2 is LQKENI. CDR3 region: CASSPWEPTTYTEAFF. CDR3 coding DNA: TGTGCCAGCTCTCCTTGGGAACCGACCACCTACACTGAAGCTTTCTTT.

This chain links TRBV11-2 with TRBJ2-5; D call uncertain. Germline CDR1 SGHAT, CDR2 FQNNGV. The CDR3 has 14 amino acids. V lost 10 bases to trimming and J lost 4 bases, with 19 bases between them. The CDR3 sequence is CATTTDPMGETQYF. CDR3 DNA sequence: TGTGCCACCACCACCGACCCTATGGGAGAGACCCAGTACTTC.

This clonotype was observed a handful of times. This chain joins TRBV6-5 and TRBJ1-2; D uncertain. CDR1 is MNHEY and CDR2 is SVGAGI in the germline V gene. Trimming took 10 bases from V and 4 from J, leaving 19 bases between them. The CDR3 consists of 14 residues. DNA for the CDR3: TGTGCCACCACAAACACGCCTGGATCCTATGGCTACACCTTC. Protein: CATTNTPGSYGYTF.

The J gene is TRBJ2-3, the V gene TRBV20-1; weak D call: TRBD1 (5 bases). Trimming left V 2 bases short and J 1 base short, with 16 bases between. Germline lookup yields CDR1 DFQATT and CDR2 SNEGSKA (reference sequence). The CDR3 extends over 16 amino acids. This CDR3 is CSARPYRRYGTDTQYF. The CDR3 DNA reads TGCAGTGCTAGACCCTACAGGCGTTATGGCACAGATACGCAGTATTTT.

This clonotype was found a few times. This chain joins TRBV5-1 and TRBJ2-3, with 9 bases fitting TRBD1. The V and J ends lost 2 bases and 2 bases, in that order; junction bases with no gene match: 3. Germline CDR1 SGHRS, CDR2 YFSETQ. CDR3 length: 15 residues. The chain's CDR3 is CASSFKQGATDTQYF. The CDR3 DNA sequence: TGCGCCAGCAGCTTCAAACAGGGGGCCACAGATACGCAGTATTTT.

The genes are TRBV2 and TRBJ2-1; perhaps D is TRBD1 or TRBD2 (6 bases each). Looked up from germline, CDR1 is SNHLY and CDR2 is FYNNEI. The CDR3 spans 14 residues. V shed 5 bases and J shed 10 bases, with 18 bases lying between them. The CDR3 coding sequence is TGTGCCAGCAGTACGAATCAGGGGAGCGGGGAGCAGTTCTTC. It specifies CASSTNQGSGEQFF.

This clonotype turned up a few times. The chain employs TRBV9 and TRBJ2-5; the D gene is possibly TRBD1 (6 bases). The germline V and J ends were trimmed by 0 bases and 7 bases, with 16 bases remaining between them. The CDR3 totals 15 residues. Germline lookup yields CDR1 SGDLS and CDR2 YYNGEE. CDR3 in amino acids: CASSVGTDKFATQYF. The CDR3 DNA sequence: TGTGCCAGCAGCGTAGGGACAGATAAATTTGCGACCCAGTACTTC. The full variable domain, in which reference TRBV9 and TRBJ2-5 provide the parts outside the CDR3, is DSGVTQTPKHLITATGQRVTLRCSPRSGDLSVYWYQQSLDQGLQFLIQYYNGEERAKGNILERFSAQQFPDLHSELNLSSLELGDSALYFCASSVGTDKFATQYFGPGTRLLVL.

This clonotype has only a few counts. The chain carries TRBV12-3 or TRBV12-4 and TRBJ1-2; D perhaps matches TRBD1 (5 bases). The CDR3 has 13 residues. V was shortened by 7 bases and J by 5 bases, with 14 bases between the two germline ends. The CDR3 sequence is CASTQFGAYGYTF. The CDR3 DNA is TGTGCCAGCACCCAATTCGGGGCGTATGGCTACACCTTC.

This clonotype was seen ten or more times. CDR3 loop: CSAGQGKRYEQYV. CDR3 nucleotide sequence: TGCAGTGCTGGACAGGGAAAACGCTACGAGCAGTACGTC. The rearrangement links TRBV20-1 to TRBJ2-7, with TRBD1 matching over 8 bases. The V segment lost 5 bases and the J segment 3 bases; nucleotides outside the gene matches: 6. CDR1 is DFQATT and CDR2 is SNEGSKA in the germline V gene (reference sequence). This CDR3 contains 13 residues.

The V and J genes are TRBV20-1 and TRBJ2-7; a weak D match, TRBD1 (5 bases). V shed 2 bases and J shed 2 bases, with 13 bases lying between them. Germline values: CDR1 DFQATT, CDR2 SNEGSKA (reference sequence). The length of the CDR3 is 14 residues. Here the CDR3 DNA reads TGCAGTGCTAGATCGACCGACAGCACCTACGAGCAGTACTTC. Its translation: CSARSTDSTYEQYF.

The chain employs TRBV5-1 and TRBJ2-1; D unresolved. The CDR3 is 15 amino acids. CDR1 is SGHRS and CDR2 is YFSETQ in the germline V gene. The V gene lost 0 bases and the J gene lost 9 bases, with 16 bases spanning the gap. In DNA, the CDR3 is TGCGCCAGCAGCTTGGTGGTAGCCCCATCGGGTGAGCAGTTCTTC. Its protein product is CASSLVVAPSGEQFF. Combining the CDR3 with reference TRBV5-1 and TRBJ2-1 gives the whole variable domain KAGVTQTPRYLIKTRGQQVTLSCSPISGHRSVSWYQQTPGQGLQFLFEYFSETQRNKGNFPGRFSGRQFSNSRSEMNVSTLELGDSALYLCASSLVVAPSGEQFFGPGTRLTVL.

The chain couples TRBV7-9 to TRBJ1-5; TRBD1 aligns across 9 bases. Unmatched junction bases numbered 6, after V lost 5 bases and J lost 7 bases. CDR1 SEHNR and CDR2 FQNEAQ come from the germline V gene (reference sequence). The CDR3 contains 14 residues. DNA for the CDR3: TGTGCCAGCAGCCCGGACAGGGGAACCCAGCCCCAGCATTTT. This sequence encodes CASSPDRGTQPQHF.

This clonotype was counted only a few times. Here the CDR3 reads CSATLLQTGRGNYGYTF. CDR3 bases: TGCAGTGCTACCCTACTTCAGACAGGGCGTGGGAACTATGGCTACACCTTC. The chain uses TRBV20-1 and TRBJ1-2; TRBD1 aligns across 7 bases. V trimming: 4 bases; J trimming: 2 bases; junction bases outside the gene matches: 16. CDR1 is DFQATT and CDR2 is SNEGSKA in the germline V gene (reference sequence). There are 17 residues in the CDR3.

The rearrangement uses TRBV6-2 or TRBV6-3 and TRBJ2-7; TRBD1 might be the D (6 bases). V lost 3 bases and J 8 bases, leaving 8 bases between the germline ends. The CDR3 contains 11 residues. Germline CDR1 MNHEY, CDR2 SVGEGT. This CDR3 reads CASSYGGQQYF. DNA of the CDR3: TGTGCCAGCAGTTATGGGGGCCAGCAGTACTTC.

This clonotype was seen a few times. The chain joins TRBV4-3 to TRBJ1-1; D not certain. Germline lookup yields CDR1 LGHNA and CDR2 YSLEER. CDR3 length: 15 amino acids. Trimming cost V 1 base and J 4 bases, with 13 bases left between them. CDR3 sequence: CASSQGDREVTEAFF. CDR3 in DNA: TGCGCCAGCAGCCAAGGAGACCGGGAGGTCACTGAAGCTTTCTTT.

Notes on this clonotype: An end of the junction does not agree with germline; a read error may underlie this. The V gene is TRBV4-1, the J gene TRBJ2-1, with TRBD2 matching 7 bases. This CDR3 spans 15 amino acids. Germline V gene data show CDR1 as MGHRA and CDR2 as YSYEKL. The CDR3, as DNA: TGCGCCAGTAGCCTGGCGGGGGACCGCTACAATGAGCAGTTCTTC. Amino acids: CASSLAGDRYNEQFF.

This clonotype came up a few times. This chain links TRBV18 with TRBJ1-1; 8 nucleotides align to TRBD1. J was trimmed by 3 bases and V by 3 bases; bases with no gene match: 9. This CDR3 region has 16 residues. Germline V gives CDR1 KGHSH, CDR2 LQKENI. The CDR3 sequence is CASSPNSGGWYTEAFF. The CDR3 DNA is TGTGCCAGCTCACCTAACTCAGGGGGCTGGTACACTGAAGCTTTCTTT.

This chain joins TRBV28 and TRBJ2-6; 7 bases line up with TRBD1. V trimming: 2 bases; J trimming: 1 base; junction bases outside the gene matches: 5. CDR1 is MDHEN and CDR2 is SYDVKM in the germline V gene. The CDR3 is made up of 17 amino acids. Here the CDR3 reads CASSLRTGPSGANVLTF. The DNA of the CDR3 is TGTGCCAGCAGTTTAAGGACAGGACCTTCTGGGGCCAACGTCCTGACTTTC. Based on the CDR3 plus reference TRBV28 and TRBJ2-6, the full variable domain is DVKVTQSSRYLVKRTGEKVFLECVQDMDHENMFWYRQDPGLGLRLIYFSYDVKMKEKGDIPEGYSVSREKKERFSLILESASTNQTSMYLCASSLRTGPSGANVLTFGAGSRLTVL.

This clonotype was seen only a few times. The chain recombines TRBV6-2 or TRBV6-3 with TRBJ1-6, with TRBD1 identical over 7 bases. This CDR3 has 12 residues. Germline V lookup: CDR1 MNHEY, CDR2 SVGEGT. V was clipped by 8 bases and J by 7 bases; unmatched bases: 2. CDR3 residues: CASRQGNSPLHF. The DNA for the CDR3 is TGTGCCAGCCGACAGGGAAATTCACCCCTCCACTTT.

This clonotype showed up just a few times. V and J are TRBV5-1 and TRBJ2-2, with TRBD1 as a possible D gene (5 bases). The CDR3 loop spans 13 amino acids. Germline V CDR1 and CDR2: SGHRS, YFSETQ. V was clipped by 0 bases and J by 7 bases, with 7 bases between them. The CDR3: CASSLEGNGELFF. CDR3 nucleotides: TGCGCCAGCAGCTTGGAGGGGAACGGGGAGCTGTTTTTT.

The chain recombines TRBV12-3 or TRBV12-4 with TRBJ2-4; D ambiguous. V was trimmed by 2 bases and J by 0 bases, leaving 5 bases between them. The length of the CDR3 is 14 residues. The CDR3 DNA is TGTGCCAGCAGTTTACCCCTAGCCAAAAACATTCAGTACTTC. Translated: CASSLPLAKNIQYF.

This clonotype was picked up a small number of times. The gene calls are TRBV7-2 and TRBJ2-5; D tentatively fits TRBD1 or TRBD2 (5 bases each). The length of the CDR3 is 13 residues. Germline V gene lookup returns CDR1 SGHTA and CDR2 FQGNSA. The V end was cut by 4 bases, the J end by 0 bases, with 6 bases between. CDR3 sequence: CASSSGHQETQYF. CDR3 in DNA: TGTGCCAGCAGCTCGGGACACCAAGAGACCCAGTACTTC. The complete variable domain, with remaining parts taken from reference TRBV7-2 and TRBJ2-5, reads GAGVSQSPSNKVTEKGKDVELRCDPISGHTALYWYRQSLGQGLEFLIYFQGNSAPDKSGLPSDRFSAERTGGSVSTLTIQRTQQEDSAVYLCASSSGHQETQYFGPGTRLLVL.

At least ten counts were recorded for this clonotype. The chain carries TRBV18 and TRBJ2-7; D uncertain. Germline CDR1 and CDR2: KGHSH and LQKENI. This CDR3 contains 16 residues. V lost 2 bases and J lost 2, with 16 bases in between. Here the CDR3 DNA reads TGTGCCAGCTCACCATCTCGTGGACCGGCACCCTACGAGCAGTACTTC. Translated, it gives CASSPSRGPAPYEQYF.

This clonotype was found once. This chain joins TRBV5-1 and TRBJ1-1, with D unresolved. This CDR3 has 14 residues. Per the germline V gene, CDR1 is SGHRS and CDR2 is YFSETQ. V was clipped by 0 bases and J by 5 bases, with 11 bases between them. The CDR3 DNA reads as TGCGCCAGCAGCTTGGGGGTCGGGCCGACTGAAGCTTTCTTT. This codes for CASSLGVGPTEAFF.

This clonotype was seen only a few times. The CDR3 DNA reads TGCGCCAGCAGCTTGGCGGGGGGCGTGAACATTCAGTACTTC. Translating gives CASSLAGGVNIQYF. The rearrangement uses TRBV5-1 and TRBJ2-4, with D maybe TRBD2 (7 bases). The V end lost 0 bases, the J end lost 7 bases, and 11 bases lay between the germline ends. The CDR3 loop spans 14 amino acids. Per the germline V gene, CDR1 is SGHRS and CDR2 is YFSETQ.

This clonotype came up a few times. This sequence joins TRBV10-2 and TRBJ2-1; TRBD2 is a possible D gene (6 bases). V was pared by 3 bases and J by 12 bases, with 24 bases between. Per the germline V gene, CDR1 is WSHSY and CDR2 is SAAADI. This CDR3 has 16 residues. CDR3: CASSDPSWLARRGQFF. Written as DNA, the CDR3 is TGCGCCAGCAGTGACCCCTCCTGGCTAGCCCGGCGGGGGCAGTTCTTC.